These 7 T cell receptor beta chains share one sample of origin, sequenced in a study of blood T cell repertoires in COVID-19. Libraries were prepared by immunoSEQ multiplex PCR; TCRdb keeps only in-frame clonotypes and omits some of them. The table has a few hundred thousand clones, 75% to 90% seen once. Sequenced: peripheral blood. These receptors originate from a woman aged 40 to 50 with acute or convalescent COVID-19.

The CDR3: CASSSNGRGSFSYGYTF. The CDR3 DNA is TGTGCCAGCAGTTCCAATGGGAGAGGATCTTTCTCCTATGGCTACACCTTC. This chain uses TRBV27 with TRBJ1-2; D is ambiguous. Between the trimmed V and J ends, which lost 4 bases and 4 bases, there was a span of 22 bases. Germline V CDR1 and CDR2: MNHEY, SMNVEV (reference sequence). The CDR3 runs 17 residues.

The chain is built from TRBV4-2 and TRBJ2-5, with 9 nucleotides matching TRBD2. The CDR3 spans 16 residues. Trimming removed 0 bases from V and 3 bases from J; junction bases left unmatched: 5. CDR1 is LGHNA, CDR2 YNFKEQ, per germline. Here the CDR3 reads CASSQDPAGGKETQYF. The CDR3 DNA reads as TGTGCCAGCAGCCAAGATCCCGCGGGGGGGAAAGAGACCCAGTACTTC.

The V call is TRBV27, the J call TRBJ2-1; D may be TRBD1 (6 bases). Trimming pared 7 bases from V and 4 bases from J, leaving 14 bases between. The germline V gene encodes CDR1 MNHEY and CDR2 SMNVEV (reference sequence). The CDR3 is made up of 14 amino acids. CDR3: CASKLGAPYNEQFF. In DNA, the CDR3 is TGTGCCAGCAAACTGGGGGCTCCATACAATGAGCAGTTCTTC.

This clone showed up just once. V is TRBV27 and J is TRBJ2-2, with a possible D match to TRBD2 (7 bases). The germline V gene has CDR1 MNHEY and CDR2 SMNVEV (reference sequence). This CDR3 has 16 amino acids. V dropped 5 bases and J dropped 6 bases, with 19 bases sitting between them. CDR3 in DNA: TGTGCCAGCAGTCGGGGGGCAGGTTTATTTCCCGGGGAGCTGTTTTTT. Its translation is CASSRGAGLFPGELFF.

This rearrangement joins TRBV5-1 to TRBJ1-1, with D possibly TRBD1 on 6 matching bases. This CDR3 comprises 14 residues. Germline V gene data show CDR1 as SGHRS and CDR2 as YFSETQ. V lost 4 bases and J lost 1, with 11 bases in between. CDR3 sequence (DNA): TGCGCCAGCAGCCCGGGGACATCGAACACTGAAGCTTTCTTT. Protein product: CASSPGTSNTEAFF. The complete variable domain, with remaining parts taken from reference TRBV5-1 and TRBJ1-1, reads KAGVTQTPRYLIKTRGQQVTLSCSPISGHRSVSWYQQTPGQGLQFLFEYFSETQRNKGNFPGRFSGRQFSNSRSEMNVSTLELGDSALYLCASSPGTSNTEAFFGQGTRLTVV.

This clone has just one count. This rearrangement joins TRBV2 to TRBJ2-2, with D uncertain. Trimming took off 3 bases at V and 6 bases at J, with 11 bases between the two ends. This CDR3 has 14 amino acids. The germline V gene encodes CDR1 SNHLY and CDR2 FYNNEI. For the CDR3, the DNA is TGTGCCAGCAGTGACATCCTTGGCCCCGGGGAGCTGTTTTTT. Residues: CASSDILGPGELFF.

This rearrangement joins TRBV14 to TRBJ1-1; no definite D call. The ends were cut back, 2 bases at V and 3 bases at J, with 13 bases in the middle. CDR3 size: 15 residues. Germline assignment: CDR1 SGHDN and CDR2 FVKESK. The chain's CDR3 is CASSQPSRGHTEAFF. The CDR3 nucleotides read TGTGCCAGCAGCCAACCCTCCCGAGGGCACACTGAAGCTTTCTTT.